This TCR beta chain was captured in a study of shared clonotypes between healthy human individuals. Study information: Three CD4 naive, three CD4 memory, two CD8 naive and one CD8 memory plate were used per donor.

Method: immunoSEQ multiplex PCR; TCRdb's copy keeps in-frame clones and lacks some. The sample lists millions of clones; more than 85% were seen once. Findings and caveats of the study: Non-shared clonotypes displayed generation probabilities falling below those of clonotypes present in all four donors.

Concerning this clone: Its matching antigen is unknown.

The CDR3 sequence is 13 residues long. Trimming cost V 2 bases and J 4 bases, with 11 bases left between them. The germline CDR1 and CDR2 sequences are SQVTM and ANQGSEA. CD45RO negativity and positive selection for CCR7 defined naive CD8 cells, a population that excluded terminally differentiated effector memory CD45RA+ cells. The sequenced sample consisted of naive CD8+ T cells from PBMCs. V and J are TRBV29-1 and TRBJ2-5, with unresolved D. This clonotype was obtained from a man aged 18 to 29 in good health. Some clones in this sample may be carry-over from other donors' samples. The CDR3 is CSVEKGFGETQYF. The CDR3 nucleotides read TGCAGCGTTGAAAAGGGATTTGGAGAGACCCAGTACTTC.